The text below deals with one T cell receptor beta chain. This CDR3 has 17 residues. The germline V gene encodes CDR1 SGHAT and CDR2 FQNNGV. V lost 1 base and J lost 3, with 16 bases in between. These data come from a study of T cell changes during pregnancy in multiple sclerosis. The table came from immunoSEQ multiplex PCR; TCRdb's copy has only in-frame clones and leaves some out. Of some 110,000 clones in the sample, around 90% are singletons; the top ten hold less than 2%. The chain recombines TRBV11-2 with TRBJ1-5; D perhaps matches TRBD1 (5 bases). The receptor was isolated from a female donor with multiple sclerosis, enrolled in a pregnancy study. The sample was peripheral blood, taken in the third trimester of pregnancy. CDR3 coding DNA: TGTGCCAGCAGCTTAGGGAAGGGGATAGTTACCAATCAGCCCCAGCATTTT. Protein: CASSLGKGIVTNQPQHF.